These 29 T cell receptor beta chains were sequenced from one sample in a study of blood T cell repertoires in COVID-19. Method: immunoSEQ multiplex PCR; TCRdb's copy keeps in-frame clones and lacks some. The table includes under 250,000 clones, 84% detected once. Sequencing input: peripheral blood. All receptors come from a man in his fifties with acute or convalescent COVID-19.

The genes are TRBV11-2 and TRBJ1-1, with 8 positions matching TRBD1. V shed 5 bases and J 4 bases; nucleotides not matched to a gene: 21. This CDR3 is built from 19 residues. Germline V gives CDR1 SGHAT, CDR2 FQNNGV. The DNA of the CDR3 is TGTGCCAGCAGCCCACTTAGCGGGCAGGGGGCGTTTGGGTTCACTGAAGCTTTCTTT. Translated, it gives CASSPLSGQGAFGFTEAFF. Filled out from reference TRBV11-2 and TRBJ1-1, the complete variable domain reads EAGVAQSPRYKIIEKRQSVAFWCNPISGHATLYWYQQILGQGPKLLIQFQNNGVVDDSQLPKDRFSAERLKGVDSTLKIQPAKLEDSAVYLCASSPLSGQGAFGFTEAFFGQGTRLTVV.

V and J are TRBV10-1 and TRBJ2-2; tentative D call: TRBD1 (5 bases). This CDR3 has 17 amino acids. Germline lookup yields CDR1 WNHNN and CDR2 SYGVQD (reference sequence). Trimming removed 5 bases at V and 2 bases at J, with 18 bases between. CDR3 amino acids: CASSQKTGAANTGELFF. CDR3 bases: TGCGCCAGCAGTCAAAAAACAGGAGCTGCTAACACCGGGGAGCTGTTTTTT.

This chain's CDR3 is CASRRTGGGKNIQYF. CDR3 coding DNA: TGTGCCAGCAGACGGACAGGGGGTGGCAAAAACATTCAGTACTTC. The chain couples TRBV5-8 to TRBJ2-4, with TRBD1 matching over 10 bases. The CDR3 spans 15 residues. Per the germline V gene, CDR1 is SGHTS and CDR2 is YDEGEE. V gave up 5 bases and J gave up 3 bases; unmatched junction bases: 5. The variable domain in full, with the rest retrieved from reference TRBV5-8 and TRBJ2-4, is EAGVTQSPTHLIKTRGQQATLRCSPISGHTSVYWYQQALGLGLQFLLWYDEGEERNRGNFPPRFSGRQFPNYSSELNVNALELEDSALYLCASRRTGGGKNIQYFGAGTRLSVL.

This clone was counted once. The rearrangement links TRBV20-1 to TRBJ2-7, with 8 bases identical to TRBD2. Germline CDR1 DFQATT, CDR2 SNEGSKA (reference sequence). The CDR3 has 16 amino acids. Trimming removed 3 bases from V and 2 bases from J; junction bases left unmatched: 12. The CDR3 spells CSASSVTAGETYEQYF. Here the CDR3 DNA reads TGCAGTGCTAGTTCCGTAACAGCGGGAGAGACCTACGAGCAGTACTTC.

This clone was recorded once. The chain is built from TRBV3-1 (or the pseudogene TRBV3-2) and TRBJ2-1; 8 bases are a match to TRBD2. J was trimmed by 7 bases and V by 6 bases; bases with no gene match: 11. There are 15 residues in the CDR3. Germline CDR1 and CDR2: LGHDT and YNNKEL (reference sequence). For the CDR3, the DNA is TGTGCCAGCAGTCCGGCTAGGCTAGCGGGTAATGAGCAGTTCTTC. It specifies CASSPARLAGNEQFF.

In this sample, this clone turned up a few times. Here the CDR3 reads CASSQDFGQKMGYTF. In DNA form, the CDR3 reads TGTGCCAGCAGCCAAGATTTCGGACAGAAAATGGGCTACACCTTC. The chain uses TRBV4-2 and TRBJ1-2, with D perhaps matching TRBD1 (6 bases). The CDR3 contains 15 residues. The germline gives CDR1 LGHNA, CDR2 YNFKEQ. With 0 bases removed from V and 8 bases from J, the gap between germline ends came to 16 bases.

The V gene is TRBV15, the J gene TRBJ2-1; 13 bases agree with TRBD2. This CDR3 has 18 amino acids. Trimming removed 8 bases from V and 14 bases from J; junction bases left unmatched: 24. Germline V lookup: CDR1 LNHNV, CDR2 YYDKDF (reference sequence). The CDR3, as DNA: TGTGCCACCCAAACGACTGAACCCGGGACTAGCGGGGAGCCCGGCGAGTTCTTC. As protein: CATQTTEPGTSGEPGEFF.

The chain has TRBV6-4 and TRBJ1-5; D ambiguous. Germline V gives CDR1 MRHNA, CDR2 SNTAGT. V lost 8 bases and J 13 bases, leaving 12 bases between the germline ends. CDR3 size: 10 residues. CDR3 sequence: CASFLRHQHF. CDR3 bases: TGTGCCAGCTTCCTGAGGCATCAGCATTTT.

This clone was seen more than once but under ten times. The chain recombines TRBV6-5 with TRBJ1-5, with 7 nucleotides matching TRBD1. Germline CDR1 is MNHEY and CDR2 is SVGAGI. Trimming removed 5 bases from V and 3 bases from J; junction bases left unmatched: 7. The CDR3 loop spans 15 amino acids. The CDR3 DNA reads TGTGCCAGCAGTCCCGGGACAGCCTCCAATCAGCCCCAGCATTTT. It translates to CASSPGTASNQPQHF.

The V and J genes are TRBV10-3 and TRBJ2-5, with 9 bases identical to TRBD2. V shed 8 bases and J 2 bases; nucleotides not matched to a gene: 6. This CDR3 comprises 14 residues. The germline gives CDR1 ENHRY, CDR2 SYGVKD. Here the CDR3 DNA reads TGTGCCATCGGCGGGAGGGGCGGGCAAGAGACCCAGTACTTC. Amino acid sequence: CAIGGRGGQETQYF.

The rearrangement joins TRBV6-6 to TRBJ2-7; TRBD1 matches 10 bases. Germline loops: CDR1 MNHNY, CDR2 SVGAGI (reference sequence). The CDR3 covers 15 residues. The V and J ends lost 8 bases and 2 bases, in that order; junction bases with no gene match: 9. The CDR3 is CASAKGQGMAYEQYF. CDR3 DNA sequence: TGTGCCAGCGCGAAGGGACAGGGGATGGCCTACGAGCAGTACTTC.

This rearrangement joins TRBV9 to TRBJ1-4; 7 bases map to TRBD1. Germline-derived CDR1 and CDR2 are SGDLS and YYNGEE. The CDR3 is 15 amino acids. After removal of 2 bases from V and 8 bases from J, the junction contained 9 bases not matched to a gene. This chain's CDR3 is CASSVDRDPREKLFF. CDR3 DNA: TGTGCCAGCAGCGTTGACAGGGACCCTAGGGAAAAACTGTTTTTT.

V and J are TRBV27 and TRBJ1-4; D gene unclear. This CDR3 contains 15 residues. Trimming took off 5 bases at V and 0 bases at J, with 10 bases between the two ends. Germline lookup yields CDR1 MNHEY and CDR2 SMNVEV (reference sequence). In nucleotides, the CDR3 is TGTGCCAGCAGTGCCCAACATGCAACTAATGAAAAACTGTTTTTT. This encodes CASSAQHATNEKLFF.

V usage is TRBV25-1 and J usage is TRBJ1-1; TRBD1 is a possible D gene (6 bases). CDR1 and CDR2 (germline): MGHDK, SYGVNS. V was trimmed by 6 bases and J by 2 bases, leaving 10 bases between them. The CDR3 contains 13 residues. The CDR3 protein is CASRMDRNTEAFF. CDR3 DNA sequence: TGTGCCAGCAGGATGGACAGAAACACTGAAGCTTTCTTT. The full variable domain, its missing parts supplied by reference TRBV25-1 and TRBJ1-1, is EADIYQTPRYLVIGTGKKITLECSQTMGHDKMYWYQQDPGMELHLIHYSYGVNSTEKGDLSSESTVSRIRTEHFPLTLESARPSHTSQYLCASRMDRNTEAFFGQGTRLTVV.

This chain uses TRBV5-1 with TRBJ2-1; TRBD2 aligns across 7 bases. The CDR3 covers 16 residues. V dropped 1 base and J dropped 4; count of bases not matched to a gene: 8. CDR1 is SGHRS and CDR2 is YFSETQ in the germline V gene. The CDR3 DNA sequence: TGCGCCAGCAGCTTGATGACTAGCAGTGGGTACAATGAGCAGTTCTTC. Encoded protein: CASSLMTSSGYNEQFF.

This clone was counted a few times. V gene TRBV4-1 combines with J gene TRBJ1-6; D is unclear. The germline V and J ends were trimmed by 0 bases and 3 bases, with 15 bases remaining between them. CDR1 MGHRA and CDR2 YSYEKL come from the germline V gene. The CDR3 length is 18 residues. The CDR3 DNA sequence: TGCGCCAGCAGCCAAGATGTTGGAGAGGGCTTCTATAATTCACCCCTCCACTTT. Protein product: CASSQDVGEGFYNSPLHF.

The chain has TRBV3-1 (or the pseudogene TRBV3-2) and TRBJ2-7, with TRBD1 matching over 9 bases. In germline, CDR1 is LGHDT, CDR2 YNNKEL (reference sequence). V dropped 6 bases and J dropped 5; count of bases not matched to a gene: 8. The CDR3 length is 14 residues. The CDR3 DNA reads as TGTGCCAGCAGACAGCAAGGGACAGGGAACGAGCAGTACTTC. Its translation: CASRQQGTGNEQYF.

This clone was counted once. V and J are TRBV6-5 and TRBJ1-5; 9 bases are shared with TRBD1. Trimming took 8 bases from V and 5 from J; bases not matched to a gene: 7. Germline V gives CDR1 MNHEY, CDR2 SVGAGI. This CDR3 is built from 14 residues. This CDR3 is CASVTGTGYQPQHF. CDR3 in DNA: TGTGCCAGCGTCACCGGGACAGGGTATCAGCCCCAGCATTTT.

This clone was counted only a few times. The chain employs TRBV3-1 (or the pseudogene TRBV3-2) and TRBJ1-5; D is unresolved. Germline CDR1 and CDR2: LGHDT and YNNKEL (reference sequence). CDR3 length: 15 residues. With 2 bases removed from V and 0 bases from J, the gap between germline ends came to 8 bases. CDR3 DNA: TGTGCCAGCAGCCAACAGGCAGGTAGCAATCAGCCCCAGCATTTT. Its protein product is CASSQQAGSNQPQHF.

The rearrangement links TRBV5-1 to TRBJ1-2, with 11 bases aligning to TRBD1. Trimming took 2 bases from V and 5 from J; bases not matched to a gene: 5. The CDR3 totals 15 residues. CDR1 is SGHRS, CDR2 YFSETQ, per germline. CDR3 protein: CASSFRDRGVYGYTF. CDR3 sequence (DNA): TGCGCCAGCAGCTTTCGGGACAGGGGGGTTTATGGCTACACCTTC.

CDR3 DNA sequence: TGTGCCAGCAGCTTAGTAATCCGGGACGAGCAGTACTTC. As protein: CASSLVIRDEQYF. This chain links TRBV7-9 with TRBJ2-7; D gene unclear. The CDR3 totals 13 residues. Trimming shortened V by 1 base and J by 5 bases, and 9 bases separated the two germline ends. Per the germline V gene, CDR1 is SEHNR and CDR2 is FQNEAQ (reference sequence).

The rearrangement uses TRBV10-3 and TRBJ2-3, with D perhaps TRBD2 (5 bases). This CDR3 is built from 14 residues. The ends were cut back, 4 bases at V and 3 bases at J, with 11 bases in the middle. The germline V gene has CDR1 ENHRY and CDR2 SYGVKD. The CDR3 loop is CAISGNGVTDTQYF. The CDR3 DNA reads as TGTGCCATCAGTGGGAACGGGGTTACAGATACGCAGTATTTT.

The rearrangement uses TRBV7-9 and TRBJ2-7, with TRBD2 matching 7 bases. The CDR3 extends over 13 amino acids. V trimming: 5 bases; J trimming: 1 base; junction bases outside the gene matches: 2. Germline lookup yields CDR1 SEHNR and CDR2 FQNEAQ (reference sequence). The CDR3, as DNA: TGTGCCAGCAGCAACGGGGGGTCCTACGAGCAGTACTTC. Translation: CASSNGGSYEQYF. Full variable domain (rest looked up from reference TRBV7-9 and TRBJ2-7): DTGVSQNPRHKITKRGQNVTFRCDPISEHNRLYWYRQTLGQGPEFLTYFQNEAQLEKSRLLSDRFSAERPKGSFSTLEIQRTEQGDSAMYLCASSNGGSYEQYFGPGTRLTVT.

The rearrangement uses TRBV5-1 and TRBJ1-6, with D maybe TRBD1 (6 bases). Germline CDR1 is SGHRS and CDR2 is YFSETQ. V shed 0 bases and J shed 10 bases, with 14 bases lying between them. The CDR3 has 15 residues. CDR3: CASSLADSLGSPLHF. CDR3 in DNA: TGCGCCAGCAGCTTGGCGGACAGTTTGGGATCACCCCTCCACTTT.

This clone showed up just a few times. The CDR3 spells CASTGGDEQFF. The CDR3 DNA sequence: TGTGCCAGTACCGGGGGTGATGAGCAGTTCTTC. The chain employs TRBV5-4 and TRBJ2-1, with D possibly matching TRBD2 (6 bases). From germline, CDR1 is SGHNT and CDR2 YYREEE (reference sequence). The germline V and J ends were trimmed by 8 bases and 8 bases, with 11 bases remaining between them. The CDR3 contains 11 residues.

This sequence joins TRBV5-8 and TRBJ2-1; TRBD2 matches 10 bases. With V trimmed by 7 bases and J by 12 bases, 10 bases remained unmatched. The CDR3 contains 13 residues. From germline, CDR1 is SGHTS and CDR2 YDEGEE. CDR3 coding DNA: TGTGCCAGCTCCTTATCTAGCGGGAGCTTGCAGTTCTTC. Protein product: CASSLSSGSLQFF.

The rearrangement uses TRBV9 and TRBJ2-7; no definite D call. CDR1 and CDR2 (germline): SGDLS, YYNGEE. There are 13 residues in the CDR3. V gave up 0 bases and J gave up 3 bases, with 7 bases separating them. The chain's CDR3 is CASSVGLFYEQYF. The CDR3 DNA reads TGTGCCAGCAGCGTAGGACTGTTCTACGAGCAGTACTTC.

The chain joins TRBV7-9 to TRBJ2-1, with TRBD2 matching 10 bases. Trimming at V came to 1 base and at J to 8 bases, leaving 8 bases not matched to a gene. The germline V gene encodes CDR1 SEHNR and CDR2 FQNEAQ (reference sequence). The CDR3 contains 16 residues. This chain's CDR3 is CASSLVLAGARDEQFF. The CDR3 DNA reads TGTGCCAGCAGCTTAGTGCTAGCGGGGGCCAGGGATGAGCAGTTCTTC.

The chain recombines TRBV5-1 with TRBJ2-3; D not resolved. Trimming removed 3 bases at V and 1 base at J, with 9 bases between. This CDR3 has 14 residues. Looked up from germline, CDR1 is SGHRS and CDR2 is YFSETQ. The CDR3 spells CASSWVGGTDTQYF. The CDR3 DNA reads as TGCGCCAGCAGCTGGGTGGGCGGCACAGATACGCAGTATTTT.